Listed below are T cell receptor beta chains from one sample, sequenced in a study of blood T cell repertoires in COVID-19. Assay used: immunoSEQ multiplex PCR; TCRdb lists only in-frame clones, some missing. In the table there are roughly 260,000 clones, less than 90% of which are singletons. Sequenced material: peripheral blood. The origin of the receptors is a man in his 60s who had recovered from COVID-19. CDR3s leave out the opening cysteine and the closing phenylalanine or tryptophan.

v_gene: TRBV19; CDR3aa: ASSIEAGGLRNQPQH
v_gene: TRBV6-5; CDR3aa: ASKETGGQDYGYT
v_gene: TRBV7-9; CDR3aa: ASSLAAAYYEQY
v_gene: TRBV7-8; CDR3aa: ASSLGRALYGYT
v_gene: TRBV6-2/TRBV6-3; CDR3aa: ASSLTQNTEAF
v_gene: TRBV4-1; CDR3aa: ASSPWWTVNTGELF
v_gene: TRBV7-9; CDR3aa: ASSFNSGGSLFKTQY
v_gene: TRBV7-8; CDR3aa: ASSYDRYNSPLH
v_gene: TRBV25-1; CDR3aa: ASKARAANYGYT
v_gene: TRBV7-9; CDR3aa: ASSLTGSRTEAF
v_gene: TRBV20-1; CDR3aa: SASSRGGTSTDTQY
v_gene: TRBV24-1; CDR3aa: ATSVAGGELYNEQF
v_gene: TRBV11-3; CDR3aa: ASSLDGQGTYEQY
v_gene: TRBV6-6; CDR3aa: ASSPWGQGHSNQPQH
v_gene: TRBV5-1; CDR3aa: ASSISGGSTDTQY
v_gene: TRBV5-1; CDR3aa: ASSLDGRPNSGNTIY
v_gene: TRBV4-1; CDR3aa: ASSQGGQGGNEQF
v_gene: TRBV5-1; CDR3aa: ASSLGKGGDTDTQY
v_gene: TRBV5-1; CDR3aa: ASSLQDPDTQY
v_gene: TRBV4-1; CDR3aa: ASSQTGTSDPSFSTDTQY
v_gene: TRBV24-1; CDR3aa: AASSGNQPQH
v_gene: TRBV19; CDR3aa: ASTADRWATNEKLF
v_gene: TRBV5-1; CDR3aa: ASSSLSTGGNTGELF
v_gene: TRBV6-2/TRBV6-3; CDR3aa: ASSYRGQTGELF
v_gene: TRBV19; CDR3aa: ASSAWRADYGYT
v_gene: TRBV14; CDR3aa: ASSQDLTRNTEAF
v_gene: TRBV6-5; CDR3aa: ASSYGTGDRYGYT
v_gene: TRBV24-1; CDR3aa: ATSGPGTGETDTQY
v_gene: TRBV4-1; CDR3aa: ASSQEGGYTEAF
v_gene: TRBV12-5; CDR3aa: ASGGRDRGQETQY
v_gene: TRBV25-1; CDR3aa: ASSDPGFSGNTIY
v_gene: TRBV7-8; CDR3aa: ASSLGWRGNYEQY
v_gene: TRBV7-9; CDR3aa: ASSSGLAGGLSEQF
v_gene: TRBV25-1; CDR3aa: ASSLSYEQY
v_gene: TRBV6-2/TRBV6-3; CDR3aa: ASSQAFGGAF
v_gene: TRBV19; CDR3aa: ASSASRNTEAF
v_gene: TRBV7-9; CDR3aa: ASSLALADYGYT
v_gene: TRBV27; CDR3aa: ASTPKQIRLAGGPINEQF
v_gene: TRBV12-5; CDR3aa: ASGLPLAGGSSYEQY
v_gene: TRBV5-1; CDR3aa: ASSPGLAGGRISYEQY
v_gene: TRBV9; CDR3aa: ASSPAPRGDNEQF
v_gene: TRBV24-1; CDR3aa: ATSDSRPTDRGPRDEQF
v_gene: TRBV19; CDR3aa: ASSKTGSGYYGYT
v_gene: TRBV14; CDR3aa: ASSQDQFLGAKLF
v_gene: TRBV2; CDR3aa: ASSVSSLGSNEQF
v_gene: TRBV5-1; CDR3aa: ASSFGGDQPQH
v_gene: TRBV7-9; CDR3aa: ASSLDSGVVGYT
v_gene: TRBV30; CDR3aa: AWSRTGVSGANVLT
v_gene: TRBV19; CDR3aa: ASSTLRGLAF
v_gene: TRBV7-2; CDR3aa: ASSLASQAGTEAF
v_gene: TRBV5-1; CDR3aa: ASSPGLAGVYEQY
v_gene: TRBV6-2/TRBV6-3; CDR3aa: ASSPYYSRASSYEQY
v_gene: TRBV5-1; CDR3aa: ASSLVQDNEQF